This T cell receptor (beta chain) stems from a study of shared clonotypes between healthy human individuals. Repertoires were generated with immunoSEQ multiplex PCR, while TCRdb's copy carries only in-frame clones and drops some. The repertoire consists of about 1 million clones, with 65% to 75% occurring once and the leading ten covering about 1.5%. This clone came up once. There are 13 residues in the CDR3. Germline CDR1 and CDR2: MNHNS and SASEGT. The J segment lost 6 bases and the V segment lost 6 bases, leaving 3 bases of the junction unmatched. This clonotype was sampled from a man aged 18 to 30 in good health. V usage is TRBV6-1 and J usage is TRBJ2-1; TRBD1 aligns across 9 bases. Sequenced sample: memory CD4+ T cells sorted from blood. Subset here: CD45RA-negative fraction. In DNA, the CDR3 is TGTGCCAGCAGGGACAGGGGTGGCAATGAGCAGTTCTTC. Its translation is CASRDRGGNEQFF.